The next 23 T cell receptor beta chains were all read from a single sample in a study of control samples from healthy donors and cancer patients. Generated by immunoSEQ multiplex PCR, the TCRdb table keeps only in-frame clones and is missing some. The sample has about 98,000 clones; approximately 82% are singletons. Sequenced sample: blood. These receptors were collected from a man aged 60-69 years in good health.

This clone showed up just once. This chain joins TRBV13 and TRBJ2-7, with TRBD2 matching over 8 bases. The CDR3 is made up of 17 amino acids. V shed 4 bases, J shed 0 bases, and the junction held 11 bases outside the gene matches. Germline loops: CDR1 PRHDT, CDR2 FYEKMQ (reference sequence). The CDR3: CASSSFRAGADSYEQYF. The DNA of the CDR3 is TGTGCCAGCAGCTCCTTTCGAGCGGGAGCTGACTCCTACGAGCAGTACTTC.

V gene TRBV5-1 combines with J gene TRBJ1-2; D is undetermined. Trimming stripped 0 bases from V and 8 bases from J, with 8 bases between. The CDR3 is 12 amino acids. From germline, CDR1 is SGHRS and CDR2 YFSETQ. The CDR3 DNA sequence: TGCGCCAGCAGCTTGGTTGGGGAGGGCTACACCTTC. Translating it yields CASSLVGEGYTF.

The rearrangement uses TRBV7-8 and TRBJ2-7; TRBD2 is a possible D gene (6 bases). This CDR3 region has 15 residues. Trimming took 5 bases from V and 5 from J, leaving 19 bases between them. CDR1 and CDR2 from the germline V gene are SGHVS and FQNEAQ. The CDR3, as DNA: TGTGCCAGCAGCCCCGGGGTAGGCGGGGTGAACGAGCAGTACTTC. As protein: CASSPGVGGVNEQYF.

This sequence joins TRBV4-1 and TRBJ1-2, with D perhaps TRBD1 (5 bases). The CDR3 is made up of 14 amino acids. Germline values: CDR1 MGHRA, CDR2 YSYEKL. V lost 7 bases and J 2 bases, leaving 14 bases between the germline ends. CDR3 DNA: TGCGCCAGCACGCGCCCTGGGGCGAACTATGGCTACACCTTC. It translates to CASTRPGANYGYTF.

J is TRBJ1-6 and V is TRBV5-3, with 8 positions matching TRBD1. TRBV5-3 is sorted into the ORF group, with uncertain function. The CDR3 runs 14 residues. V shed 5 bases and J 8 bases; nucleotides not matched to a gene: 6. This CDR3 is CARRADRGHSPLHF. The CDR3 bases are TGTGCCAGAAGAGCCGACAGGGGCCATTCACCCCTCCACTTT.

This clone was observed a single time. The rearrangement uses TRBV28 and TRBJ1-2, with 8 bases lining up with TRBD1. The CDR3 length is 18 residues. The V and J ends lost 8 bases and 3 bases, in that order; junction bases with no gene match: 20. CDR1 and CDR2 from the germline V gene are MDHEN and SYDVKM. CDR3 amino acids: CASVPTPGQGPRDYGYTF. Written as DNA, the CDR3 is TGTGCCAGCGTACCGACCCCCGGACAGGGTCCCCGGGACTATGGCTACACCTTC.

This clone was picked up one time. The chain is built from TRBV19 and TRBJ1-1, with D tentatively TRBD1 (5 bases). Per the germline V gene, CDR1 is LNHDA and CDR2 is SQIVND (reference sequence). The V end lost 5 bases, the J end lost 4 bases, and 17 bases lay between the germline ends. There are 15 residues in the CDR3. CDR3 DNA: TGTGCCAGTAGTCCCTTTGGGGGGGGTTCCACTGAAGCTTTCTTT. This codes for CASSPFGGGSTEAFF. The entire variable domain, with the rest obtained from reference TRBV19 and TRBJ1-1, is as follows: DGGITQSPKYLFRKEGQNVTLSCEQNLNHDAMYWYRQDPGQGLRLIYYSQIVNDFQKGDIAEGYSVSREKKESFPLTVTSAQKNPTAFYLCASSPFGGGSTEAFFGQGTRLTVV.

The chain carries TRBV7-6 and TRBJ2-7, with D possibly matching TRBD1 (6 bases). This CDR3 comprises 16 residues. The germline V and J ends were trimmed by 0 bases and 0 bases, with 12 bases remaining between them. Per the germline V gene, CDR1 is SGHVS and CDR2 is FNYEAQ. CDR3 sequence reads: CASSLAGAASSYEQYF. The CDR3 bases are TGTGCCAGCAGCTTAGCGGGGGCCGCGTCCTCCTACGAGCAGTACTTC.

The chain recombines TRBV30 with TRBJ2-2; no reliable D call. Trimming took 2 bases from V and 7 from J, leaving 11 bases between them. Germline assignment: CDR1 GTSNPN and CDR2 SVGIG (reference sequence). CDR3 size: 13 residues. The CDR3 DNA reads TGTGCCTGGAGTCCACTTAGTGACGGGGAGCTGTTTTTT. Protein: CAWSPLSDGELFF.

Regarding this clone: Other DNA sequences in the sample encode the same CDR3. The chain has TRBV6-2 or TRBV6-3 and TRBJ1-1; 7 nucleotides agree with TRBD1. Germline CDR1 and CDR2: MNHEY and SVGEGT. V lost 0 bases to trimming and J lost 6 bases; unmatched junction nucleotides: 1. The CDR3 length is 13 residues. DNA for the CDR3: TGTGCCAGCAGTTACTCCACAGGGGCTGAAGCTTTCTTT. The encoded protein is CASSYSTGAEAFF.

This clone was recorded only once. The chain couples TRBV5-1 to TRBJ2-2; 8 bases map to TRBD2. The CDR3 length is 17 residues. The germline V gene has CDR1 SGHRS and CDR2 YFSETQ. J gave up 2 bases and V 0 bases, and 6 bases lay outside the gene matches. CDR3 sequence (DNA): TGCGCCAGCAGCTTGGGAGGCGGGGGGCGCAACACCGGGGAGCTGTTTTTT. Protein product: CASSLGGGGRNTGELFF. Filled out from reference TRBV5-1 and TRBJ2-2, the complete variable domain reads KAGVTQTPRYLIKTRGQQVTLSCSPISGHRSVSWYQQTPGQGLQFLFEYFSETQRNKGNFPGRFSGRQFSNSRSEMNVSTLELGDSALYLCASSLGGGGRNTGELFFGEGSRLTVL.

CDR3 bases: TGTGCCAGCAGCCAAGGGGAGGGCTTTCACACAGATACGCAGTATTTT. It yields the protein CASSQGEGFHTDTQYF. The chain is built from TRBV3-1 (or the pseudogene TRBV3-2) and TRBJ2-3; 7 bases map to TRBD2. Trimming took 1 base from V and 2 from J; bases not matched to a gene: 6. The CDR3 length is 16 residues. The V gene's germline CDR1 is LGHDT and CDR2 YNNKEL (reference sequence).

This chain uses TRBV6-5 with TRBJ1-3; D is perhaps TRBD1 (5 bases). The CDR3 is made up of 13 amino acids. From germline, CDR1 is MNHEY and CDR2 SVGAGI. Trimming took 7 bases from V and 8 from J, leaving 15 bases between them. CDR3 sequence reads: CASTRGTGDTIYF. CDR3 nucleotide sequence: TGTGCCAGCACTCGGGGGACGGGAGACACCATATATTTT.

V gene TRBV10-3 combines with J gene TRBJ1-6; D possibly corresponds to TRBD1 (5 bases). V gave up 5 bases and J gave up 2 bases, with 10 bases separating them. The CDR3 has 15 residues. Germline V gene lookup returns CDR1 ENHRY and CDR2 SYGVKD. CDR3 nucleotide sequence: TGTGCCATCAGTATGGGGGGGGCCTATAATTCACCCCTCCACTTT. It specifies CAISMGGAYNSPLHF.

The J gene is TRBJ1-5, the V gene TRBV2, with a possible D match to TRBD1 (6 bases). V was trimmed by 1 base and J by 0 bases, leaving 13 bases between them. The CDR3 loop spans 17 amino acids. The germline V gene encodes CDR1 SNHLY and CDR2 FYNNEI. The CDR3 DNA reads as TGTGCCAGCAGTGAAGTTCAGGGGAGGGTTAGCAATCAGCCCCAGCATTTT. Encoded protein: CASSEVQGRVSNQPQHF.

As to this clone: Relative to the germline gene, one junction end is altered; a read error may explain this. The V gene is TRBV27, the J gene TRBJ1-1, with 8 bases lining up with TRBD1. Germline CDR1 reads MNHEY; CDR2 reads SMNVEV (reference sequence). The CDR3 runs to 12 residues. CDR3 sequence (DNA): TGTGCCAGCAGTTTACCCGGACAGGGACTCCTCTTT. Protein product: CASSLPGQGLLF.

The V and J genes are TRBV5-6 and TRBJ2-3; tentative D call: TRBD2 (6 bases). V dropped 0 bases and J dropped 7 bases, with 21 bases sitting between them. Germline CDR1 SGHDT, CDR2 YYEEEE. CDR3 size: 17 residues. The chain's CDR3 is CASSLADGRDVQYTQYF. The CDR3 nucleotides read TGTGCCAGCAGCTTGGCCGATGGGCGGGACGTACAATATACGCAGTATTTT.

The rearrangement links TRBV15 to TRBJ2-7; TRBD1 might be the D (6 bases). The CDR3 has 15 residues. Deletions cut 0 bases from V and 7 bases from J, with 16 bases between. The V gene's germline CDR1 is LNHNV and CDR2 YYDKDF (reference sequence). Written as DNA, the CDR3 is TGTGCCACCAGCAGAGATCTACAGGGTCGTGGGGAGCAGTACTTC. Amino acids: CATSRDLQGRGEQYF. The whole variable domain, remainder taken from reference TRBV15 and TRBJ2-7, is DAMVIQNPRYQVTQFGKPVTLSCSQTLNHNVMYWYQQKSSQAPKLLFHYYDKDFNNEADTPDNFQSRRPNTSFCFLDIRSPGLGDTAMYLCATSRDLQGRGEQYFGPGTRLTVT.

V is TRBV18 and J is TRBJ2-3; TRBD1 matches 7 bases. V lost 1 base to trimming and J lost 3 bases; unmatched junction nucleotides: 4. CDR3 length: 15 residues. CDR1 and CDR2 (germline): KGHSH, LQKENI. The CDR3: CASSPQGARTDTQYF. The CDR3 coding sequence is TGTGCCAGCTCACCACAGGGGGCGAGGACAGATACGCAGTATTTT.

The chain recombines TRBV6-5 with TRBJ1-2, with TRBD1 identical over 7 bases. Losses at the gene ends were 4 bases for V and 8 bases for J; bases not matched to a gene: 10. Germline CDR1 and CDR2: MNHEY and SVGAGI. This CDR3 comprises 14 residues. The DNA for the CDR3 is TGTGCCAGCAGTTCGTCGGACAGGTTCTCGGGCTACACCTTC. Protein product: CASSSSDRFSGYTF.

The table lists this clone with a few counts. CDR3 region: CASSEGYSNQPQHF. In DNA, the CDR3 is TGTGCCAGCAGTGAGGGATATTCCAATCAGCCCCAGCATTTT. The V gene is TRBV6-1, the J gene TRBJ1-5; D gene unclear. Germline CDR1 reads MNHNS; CDR2 reads SASEGT. Trimming cost V 3 bases and J 3 bases, with 9 bases left between them. This CDR3 has 14 amino acids.

This clone was seen more than once but under ten times. The J gene is TRBJ2-7, the V gene TRBV6-6; the D gene is possibly TRBD2 (6 bases). The CDR3 runs 15 residues. Germline assignment: CDR1 MNHNY and CDR2 SVGAGI (reference sequence). V was trimmed by 1 base and J by 7 bases, leaving 17 bases between them. CDR3 loop: CASSYWSGPRGEQYF. The DNA for the CDR3 is TGTGCCAGCAGTTACTGGTCAGGACCGCGGGGAGAGCAGTACTTC.

This clone was counted a few times. The chain uses TRBV7-6 and TRBJ2-7; TRBD2 matches at 9 bases. The CDR3 runs to 16 residues. J gave up 5 bases and V 1 base, and 9 bases lay outside the gene matches. Germline CDR1 and CDR2: SGHVS and FNYEAQ. The CDR3 protein is CASSLGAVVAGDEQYF. CDR3 in DNA: TGTGCCAGCAGCTTAGGGGCGGTGGTAGCGGGAGACGAGCAGTACTTC.